This is a list of T cell receptor beta chains from one sample in a study of T cell repertoires and leukemia-associated antigens. TCRdb analysed the 5' RACE reads with MiXCR anew, one entry per CDR3 protein. Altogether 11,000 to 15,000 distinct CDR3 sequences are present, approximately 37% being singletons, with the ten largest covering around a tenth. Which antigens these TCRs recognize remains unknown. The sequenced sample consisted of CD3+ T cells sorted from blood and cultured. All receptors derive from a female donor in good health. The CDR3 runs from the conserved cysteine through the conserved F or W. D genes are given only for firm matches. The listing skips clone size in some rows; elsewhere it reads once, few, many or a size class.

clone_size | d_call | j_call | v_call | cdr3_aa | cdr3_nt
- | - | TRBJ2-1 | TRBV7-2 | CASSSGTNKEQFF | TGTGCCAGCAGCAGTGGGACCAACAAAGAGCAGTTCTTC
- | - | TRBJ2-5 | TRBV29-1 | CGSWGGDRNQETQYF | TGCGGCTCATGGGGTGGAGACCGGAACCAAGAGACCCAGTACTTC
medium-sized | - | TRBJ2-2 | TRBV6-4 | CASSVDNTGELFF | TGTGCCAGCAGTGTAGACAACACCGGGGAGCTGTTTTTT
- | - | TRBJ2-1 | TRBV20-1 | CSATNPTRPKYNEQFF | TGCAGTGCTACCAATCCAACTAGGCCTAAATACAATGAGCAGTTCTTC
many | - | TRBJ2-1 | TRBV30 | CAWRNYNEQFF | TGTGCCTGGAGAAACTACAATGAGCAGTTCTTC
- | TRBD1 | TRBJ1-2 | TRBV19 | CASSSLDRDNTF | TGTGCCAGTAGCAGTCTGGACAGGGACAACACCTTC
- | - | TRBJ2-1 | TRBV12-3/TRBV12-4 | CASSSPQTVTSYNEQFF | TGTGCCAGCAGTTCCCCTCAGACAGTTACCTCCTACAATGAGCAGTTCTTC
many | TRBD1 | TRBJ2-5 | TRBV5-1 | CASSPTGGPETQYF | TGCGCCAGCAGCCCGACAGGGGGGCCAGAGACCCAGTACTTC
- | - | TRBJ2-2 | TRBV29-1 | CSVEPGANTGGQFF | TGCAGCGTTGAGCCCGGGGCGAACACCGGGGGGCAGTTTTTT
medium-sized | - | TRBJ2-1 | TRBV7-9 | CASSLAGTYNEQFF | TGTGCCAGCAGCTTGGCGGGAACTTATAATGAGCAGTTCTTC
- | - | TRBJ1-5 | TRBV18 | CASSPGREDQPQHF | TGTGCCAGCTCACCCGGGCGGGAAGATCAGCCCCAGCATTTT
many | TRBD1 | TRBJ1-2 | TRBV12-3/TRBV12-4 | CASSVTGNYGYTF | TGTGCCAGCAGCGTGACAGGGAACTATGGCTACACCTTC
medium-sized | TRBD1 | TRBJ2-7 | TRBV5-1 | CASIGTETYEQYF | TGCGCCAGCATCGGGACAGAGACCTACGAGCAGTACTTC
many | - | TRBJ2-5 | TRBV11-1 | CASSGTNQETQYF | TGTGCCAGCAGCGGGACAAACCAAGAGACCCAGTACTTC
medium-sized | - | TRBJ2-2 | TRBV20-1 | CSASDYLSGELFF | TGCAGTGCTAGTGACTACCTGTCCGGGGAGCTGTTTTTT
- | - | TRBJ2-1 | TRBV18 | CASSPSSPYNEQFF | TGTGCCAGCTCACCGAGTTCCCCCTACAATGAGCAGTTCTTC
few | - | TRBJ2-1 | TRBV24-1 | CATSQRGGGLDEQFF | TGTGCCACCAGTCAGAGGGGAGGAGGTTTGGATGAGCAGTTCTTC
medium-sized | - | TRBJ2-2 | TRBV7-9 | CASSSDRAGDTGELFF | TGTGCCAGCAGTTCGGACAGGGCGGGAGACACCGGGGAGCTGTTTTTT
- | - | TRBJ2-3 | TRBV5-4 | CDSSFYICSARQGAHPTDTQYF | -
medium-sized | TRBD2 | TRBJ2-1 | TRBV20-1 | CSAPTRLSGSDEQFF | TGCAGTGCACCCACCCGACTCAGCGGGAGTGATGAGCAGTTCTTC
- | TRBD2 | TRBJ2-1 | TRBV20-1 | CSASGTSGRTYNEQFF | TGCAGTGCTTCTGGGACTAGCGGACGAACCTACAATGAGCAGTTCTTC
few | TRBD2 | TRBJ2-1 | TRBV28 | CASSQTSGRRGEQFF | TGTGCCAGCAGTCAGACTAGCGGGAGGAGAGGTGAGCAGTTCTTC
- | - | TRBJ2-7 | TRBV7-6 | CASSRTGWGAYEQYF | TGTGCCAGCAGCCGAACAGGGTGGGGGGCCTACGAGCAGTACTTC
many | - | TRBJ1-1 | TRBV18 | CASSPLVDTEAFF | TGTGCCAGCTCACCGTTGGTGGACACTGAAGCTTTCTTT
- | TRBD2 | TRBJ2-1 | TRBV3-1 | CASSQDSGTYNEQFF | TGTGCCAGCAGCCAAGATAGCGGGACCTACAATGAGCAGTTCTTC
many | - | TRBJ2-7 | TRBV30 | CAWGVGFSSYEQYF | TGTGCCTGGGGCGTGGGATTCAGCTCCTACGAGCAGTACTTC
many | - | TRBJ2-1 | TRBV3-1 | CASSLFGSSYNEQFF | TGTGCCAGCAGCCTTTTCGGGAGCTCCTACAATGAGCAGTTCTTC
medium-sized | - | TRBJ2-7 | TRBV4-3 | CASSQGRGTEKYF | TGCGCCAGCAGCCAAGGCCGCGGTACAGAGAAGTACTTC
many | - | TRBJ1-1 | TRBV28 | CASEPGGYDTEAFF | TGTGCCAGCGAGCCCGGGGGATACGACACTGAAGCTTTCTTT
few | TRBD2 | TRBJ2-7 | TRBV20-1 | CSATLADYEQYF | TGCAGTGCTACGCTAGCGGACTACGAGCAGTACTTC
medium-sized | - | TRBJ2-7 | TRBV20-1 | CSATLAYEQYF | TGCAGTGCTACCCTGGCGTACGAGCAGTACTTC
medium-sized | TRBD1 | TRBJ2-5 | TRBV12-3/TRBV12-4 | CASSPGTGGGLLETQYF | TGTGCCAGCAGTCCCGGGACAGGCGGCGGGTTATTGGAGACCCAGTACTTC
medium-sized | - | TRBJ1-1 | TRBV20-1 | CSAELPGFNTEAFF | TGCAGTGCCGAATTGCCGGGCTTTAACACTGAAGCTTTCTTT
medium-sized | TRBD1 | TRBJ2-5 | TRBV28 | CASSPGTVQETQYF | TGTGCCAGCAGTCCCGGGACAGTCCAAGAGACCCAGTACTTC
medium-sized | TRBD2 | TRBJ2-1 | TRBV5-1 | CASSLTSGGDNEQFF | TGCGCCAGCAGCTTGACTAGTGGGGGGGACAATGAGCAGTTCTTC
medium-sized | - | TRBJ2-1 | TRBV27 | CASRTHNGNEQFF | TGTGCCAGCAGAACGCACAACGGGAATGAGCAGTTCTTC
- | - | TRBJ2-1 | TRBV6-5 | CASSSWDRHNEQFF | TGTGCCAGCAGTTCCTGGGATAGGCACAATGAGCAGTTCTTC
- | - | TRBJ2-3 | TRBV5-1 | CASSLDGGMDTQYF | TGCGCCAGCAGCTTGGACGGGGGCATGGATACGCAGTATTTT
few | TRBD2 | TRBJ2-3 | TRBV20-1 | CSAGFVAGKDTQYF | TGCAGTGCTGGCTTCGTAGCGGGAAAGGATACGCAGTATTTT
medium-sized | - | TRBJ2-4 | TRBV3-1 | CASRGGGLAKNIQYF | TGTGCCAGCAGGGGGGGCGGACTAGCCAAAAACATTCAGTACTTC
- | TRBD1 | TRBJ2-5 | TRBV29-1 | CSVGTGNSPKTQYF | TGCAGCGTTGGGACAGGGAATTCCCCGAAGACCCAGTACTTC
- | TRBD2 | TRBJ2-7 | TRBV5-1 | CASSIPQSGRWNYEQYF | TGCGCCAGCAGCATCCCCCAAAGCGGGAGATGGAACTACGAGCAGTACTTC
- | - | TRBJ2-2 | TRBV3-1 | CASSPPPEYRGAVF | TGTGCCAGCAGCCCCCCCCCTGAGTACCGGGGAGCTGTTTTT